This T cell receptor beta chain came from a study of Tregs in tolerant kidney transplant recipients. Points from the study as a whole: Expanding Tregs on activated donor B cells appeared to best identify donor-specific TCRbeta clones. Few patients were studied, so findings need validation in larger groups.

This CDR3 is 18 amino acids long. Germline CDR1 reads LGHNT; CDR2 reads FRNRAP. V lost 0 bases and J lost 4, with 16 bases in between. TCRdb keeps only in-frame clones here, not all; method: immunoSEQ multiplex PCR. Found here are under 300,000 clones, 65% to 85% of them singletons; the top ten hold less than 0.75%. Details on this clone: Antigen: not known.

Material for sequencing was CD4+ T cells from blood. V gene TRBV12-5 combines with J gene TRBJ2-6; D call uncertain. This TCR was recovered from a human donor in good health. The CDR3 region has the DNA TGTGCTAGTGGTTTGGTACCTGACGGCCGGACCGGGGCCAACGTCCTGACTTTC. The encoded protein is CASGLVPDGRTGANVLTF.